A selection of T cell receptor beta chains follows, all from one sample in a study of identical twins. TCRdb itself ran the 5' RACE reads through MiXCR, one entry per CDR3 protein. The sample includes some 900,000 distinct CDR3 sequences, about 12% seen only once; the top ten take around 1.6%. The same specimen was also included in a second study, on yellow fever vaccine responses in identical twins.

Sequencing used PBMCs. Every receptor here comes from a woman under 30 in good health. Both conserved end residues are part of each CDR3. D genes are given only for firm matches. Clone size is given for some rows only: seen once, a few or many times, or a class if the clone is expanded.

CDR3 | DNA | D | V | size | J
CSASGKKISSPLHF | TGCAGTGCTAGTGGAAAGAAGATTTCTTCACCCCTCCACTTT | NA | TRBV20-1 | many | TRBJ1-6
CASTLTLGARGNEQFF | TGTGCCAGCACTCTAACGTTAGGGGCGCGGGGGAATGAGCAGTTCTTC | TRBD2 | TRBV12-3/TRBV12-4 | few | TRBJ2-1
CSARRITSYEQYF | TGCAGTGCTAGACGTATCACTAGTTACGAGCAGTACTTC | NA | TRBV20-1 | NA | TRBJ2-7
CSANRDRLSYNEQFF | TGCAGTGCCAACCGGGACAGACTCTCCTACAATGAGCAGTTCTTC | TRBD1 | TRBV20-1 | NA | TRBJ2-1
CAIQGSTEAFF | TGTGCCATCCAGGGGAGTACTGAAGCTTTCTTT | NA | TRBV10-3 | NA | TRBJ1-1
CASSLDRAANTGELFF | TGTGCCAGCAGTCTTGACAGGGCCGCGAACACCGGGGAGCTGTTTTTT | TRBD1 | TRBV28 | NA | TRBJ2-2
CAISGFQGESETQYF | TGTGCCATCAGTGGATTTCAGGGGGAGTCGGAGACCCAGTACTTC | TRBD1 | TRBV10-3 | few | TRBJ2-5
CSVTSGTSGYNEQFF | TGCAGTGTTACGTCCGGGACTAGCGGATACAATGAGCAGTTCTTC | TRBD2 | TRBV20-1 | many | TRBJ2-1
CASSIDGGGSGANVLTF | TGTGCCAGTAGTATAGATGGGGGGGGATCTGGGGCCAACGTCCTGACTTTC | TRBD2 | TRBV19 | NA | TRBJ2-6
CASSPQGAPFSGNTIYF | TGTGCCAGCAGCCCGCAGGGGGCTCCCTTCTCTGGAAACACCATATATTTT | TRBD1 | TRBV2 | NA | TRBJ1-3
CASSFYRGSGEQFF | TGTGCCAGCAGTTTCTACAGGGGTTCGGGTGAGCAGTTCTTC | TRBD1 | TRBV27 | NA | TRBJ2-1
CASALSPDTQYF | TGTGCCAGCGCACTTTCCCCAGATACGCAGTATTTT | NA | TRBV6-6 | many | TRBJ2-3
CSAEAGQGGNTIYF | TGCAGCGCCGAGGCGGGACAGGGAGGAAACACCATATATTTT | TRBD1 | TRBV29-1 | few | TRBJ1-3
CASSPQDRVRSGELFF | TGTGCCAGCTCACCACAAGACAGGGTTCGGTCCGGGGAGCTGTTTTTT | TRBD1 | TRBV18 | many | TRBJ2-2
CASSSTQSRETQYF | TGTGCCAGCAGTTCGACCCAGTCGAGGGAGACCCAGTACTTC | NA | TRBV12-3/TRBV12-4 | NA | TRBJ2-5
CASSLAGGTDEAFF | TGCGCCAGCAGCTTGGCCGGGGGTACGGATGAAGCTTTCTTT | NA | TRBV5-1 | many | TRBJ1-1
CASSLRQRRYF | TGTGCCAGCAGTTTAAGGCAGAGGAGGTACTTC | NA | TRBV12-3/TRBV12-4 | few | TRBJ2-5
CAISVRDRGHTEAFF | TGTGCCATCAGTGTCCGGGACAGGGGGCACACTGAAGCTTTCTTT | TRBD1 | TRBV10-3 | many | TRBJ1-1
CASSFPQRGIQETQYF | TGTGCCAGCAGCTTCCCTCAGCGGGGTATACAAGAGACCCAGTACTTC | TRBD2 | TRBV7-2 | NA | TRBJ2-5
CASGLRAGANTGELFF | TGTGCTAGTGGTTTAAGAGCGGGAGCGAACACCGGGGAGCTGTTTTTT | TRBD2 | TRBV12-5 | NA | TRBJ2-2
CASIGQNFYGYTF | TGTGCCAGCATAGGACAGAACTTCTATGGCTACACCTTC | NA | TRBV2 | few | TRBJ1-2
CASSQRPVGEGYTF | TGCGCCAGCAGCCAACGCCCGGTGGGAGAAGGCTACACCTTC | NA | TRBV4-1 | NA | TRBJ1-2
CSVWDGGYGYTF | TGCAGCGTCTGGGACGGAGGATATGGCTACACCTTC | NA | TRBV29-1 | NA | TRBJ1-2
CASSQDRASGELFF | TGCGCCAGCAGCCAAGATAGGGCGTCCGGGGAGCTGTTTTTT | NA | TRBV4-1 | few | TRBJ2-2